This TCR beta chain is drawn from a study of T cells in women clearing cervical HPV infection listed by TCRdb under 2018. About the full investigation: The cases were around 23 women with histologically confirmed HPV16-related CIN3 or worse, and 2 of those women had invasive cancers. The controls were 25 or so women whose single incident HPV16 infection cleared within 12 months with no development of precancer or cancer. Blood from cases was drawn at the visit where the lesion was first identified, while blood from controls was drawn once the infection was no longer detected. Among cases, blood sampling occurred a median of around 160 days after lesion detection, with an interquartile range of about 80 to 230 days. Since HLA typing was available for only a few women, HLA type could not be ruled out as a confounder. The exploratory proof-of-principle case-control study was nested within the Guanacaste HPV Natural History Study in Costa Rica and compared TCR repertoires across cervical HPV16 outcomes. Cases and controls were matched on age within five years and on year of sample collection. Cases had a median age of about 34 years compared with approximately 41 for controls, and baseline characteristics showed no significant differences between the groups. The parent cohort enrolled some 10,000 women aged 18 or older in Guanacaste, Costa Rica, during about 1992 to 1994 and followed them for more than 6 years. Five blinded duplicates per group were added as quality controls, so that about 60 samples were obtained: 50 or so participants and about 10 replicates. Results and caveats for the whole study, not just this receptor: TCR repertoire richness was significantly higher in CIN3+ cases than in controls across sequencing depths, while evenness did not differ. T-cell numbers per sample were unknown, so richness differences could reflect varying T-cell content rather than repertoire biology. Lower TRBV6-7 relative abundance was observed in cases than in controls (about 0.1% versus 0.15%; Bonferroni P = 0.0008). The cross-sectional design could not show whether associations preceded infection or resulted from it; effector/memory subsets and HPV-specific T cells were not isolated. Cases were distinguished from controls with an estimated AUC of 0.7 to 0.85 by random forest classifiers combining richness and V gene abundances.

TCR beta CDR3 regions were amplified by multiplex PCR from an average of about 1.1 ug genomic DNA per sample using the immunoSEQ assay. The assay corrected primer bias using a complete synthetic TCR repertoire to establish an amplification baseline. The amplicons were sequenced on the Illumina platform. In the source study's methods: Error correction of the sequences involved clustering with frequency ratios plus a modified nearest-neighbor algorithm, after which the sequences were analyzed in the immunoSEQ Analyzer using IMGT gene definitions. At each rarefaction depth, TCR richness and evenness were averaged across 20 rarefaction repeats, and any sample with fewer sequences than the depth was left out. Wilcoxon rank sum tests with FDR correction were used to compare relative abundances of V, D and J genes between the groups. For the blinded duplicates, the intraclass correlation was 95.6% for TCR richness and averaged around 81% across about 70 gene segments. Held by TCRdb, this immuneACCESS table contains in-frame sequences only and omits some clones. Under half of the omission traces to an unresolved V gene where checked; the cause of the rest is unknown. V, J and clone size derive from that table, while D and trimming were established from the DNA sequence. The sample table gives around 35,000 clones. The ten most abundant clones make up more than 1.2% of the sample.

Every participant had a single incident cervical HPV16 infection, and prevalent HPV16 infections were excluded. Cervical HPV DNA was detected with MY09/MY11 PCR, and genotyping was done with dot-blot hybridization. Fifteen mL of heparinized blood were centrifuged, and the buffy coat was split into aliquots, frozen at -30 degrees C, and then kept at -80 degrees C. Genomic DNA was extracted from buffy coat specimens using QIAGEN kits. Sequences LNHDA (CDR1) and SQIVND (CDR2) are obtained from the germline V gene (reference sequence). V and J are trimmed by 3 bases and 8 bases, and the gene matches miss 9 bases of the junction. From cysteine to phenylalanine, the CDR3 is 15 amino acids long. Shown are 36 bases from within the CDR3, in frame from base 1. To note about this clone: Its antigen target is currently unknown. The read halts 3 residues ahead of the CDR3 end, with the missing end drawn from the germline J gene.

The rearranged segments are TRBV19 and TRBJ1-4; 7 bases in the junction line up with TRBD1. Sample: blood buffy coat. The sequence was collected from a woman between 18 and 70 years old with a cervical HPV16 infection that either progressed to CIN3+ or cleared (not recorded which). CDR3 region: CASSMATGMGEKLFF. The CDR3 bases that were read are TGTGCCAGTAGTATGGCGACAGGGATGGGGGAAAAA. When the CDR3 is completed using the reference TRBV19 and TRBJ1-4 genes on either side, the full variable domain is DGGITQSPKYLFRKEGQNVTLSCEQNLNHDAMYWYRQDPGQGLRLIYYSQIVNDFQKGDIAEGYSVSREKKESFPLTVTSAQKNPTAFYLCASSMATGMGEKLFFGSGTQLSVL.